This T cell receptor beta chain was obtained from a study of identical twins. The CDR3 spans 16 residues. Germline assignment: CDR1 LGHDT and CDR2 YNNKEL (reference sequence). V lost 1 base and J 3 bases, leaving 16 bases between the germline ends. A single record per CDR3 protein comes from TCRdb applying MiXCR to the 5' RACE reads. The table has 1.5 million to 2 million distinct CDR3 sequences, less than 40% seen once. Sequencing used cord blood. The J gene is TRBJ2-7, the V gene TRBV3-1, with D possibly matching TRBD1 (6 bases). The sequence was obtained from a newborn girl in good health. The CDR3 DNA sequence: TGTGCCAGCAGCCAAGGTCCAGGGGCTCTATTCTACGAGCAGTACTTC. It encodes CASSQGPGALFYEQYF.